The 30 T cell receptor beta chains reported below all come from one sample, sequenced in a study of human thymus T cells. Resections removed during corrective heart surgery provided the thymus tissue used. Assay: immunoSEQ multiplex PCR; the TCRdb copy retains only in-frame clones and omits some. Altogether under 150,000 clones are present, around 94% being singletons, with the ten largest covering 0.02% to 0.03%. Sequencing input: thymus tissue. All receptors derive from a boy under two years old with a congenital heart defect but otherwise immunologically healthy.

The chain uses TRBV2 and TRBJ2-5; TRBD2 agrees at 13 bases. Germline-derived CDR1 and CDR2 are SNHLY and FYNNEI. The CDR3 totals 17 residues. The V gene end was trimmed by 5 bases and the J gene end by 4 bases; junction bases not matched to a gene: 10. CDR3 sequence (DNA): TGTGCCAGCAGTTTCACTGGGACTAGCGGGGAGGTAGAGACCCAGTACTTC. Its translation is CASSFTGTSGEVETQYF.

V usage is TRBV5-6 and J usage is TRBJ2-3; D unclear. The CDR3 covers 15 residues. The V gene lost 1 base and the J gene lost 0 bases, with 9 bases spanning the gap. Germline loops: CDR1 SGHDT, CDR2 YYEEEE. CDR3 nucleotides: TGTGCCAGCAGCTTGTACCCGACTAGCACAGATACGCAGTATTTT. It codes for CASSLYPTSTDTQYF.

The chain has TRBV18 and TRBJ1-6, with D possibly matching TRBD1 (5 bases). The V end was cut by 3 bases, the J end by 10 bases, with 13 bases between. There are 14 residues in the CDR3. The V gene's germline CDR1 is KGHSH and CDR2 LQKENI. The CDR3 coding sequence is TGTGCCAGCTCACCCCGGACCCGGGGGTCACCCCTCCACTTT. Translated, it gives CASSPRTRGSPLHF. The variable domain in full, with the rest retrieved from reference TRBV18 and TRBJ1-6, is NAGVMQNPRHLVRRRGQEARLRCSPMKGHSHVYWYRQLPEEGLKFMVYLQKENIIDESGMPKERFSAEFPKEGPSILRIQQVVRGDSAAYFCASSPRTRGSPLHFGNGTRLTVT.

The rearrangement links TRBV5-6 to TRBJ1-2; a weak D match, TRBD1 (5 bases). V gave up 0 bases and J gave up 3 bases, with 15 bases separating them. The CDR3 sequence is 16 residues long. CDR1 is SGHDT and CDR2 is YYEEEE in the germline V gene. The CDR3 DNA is TGTGCCAGCAGCTTGGTGTTCTACGGGACTCACTATGGCTACACCTTC. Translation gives CASSLVFYGTHYGYTF. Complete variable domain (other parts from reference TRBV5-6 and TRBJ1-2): DAGVTQSPTHLIKTRGQQVTLRCSPKSGHDTVSWYQQALGQGPQFIFQYYEEEERQRGNFPDRFSGHQFPNYSSELNVNALLLGDSALYLCASSLVFYGTHYGYTFGSGTRLTVV.

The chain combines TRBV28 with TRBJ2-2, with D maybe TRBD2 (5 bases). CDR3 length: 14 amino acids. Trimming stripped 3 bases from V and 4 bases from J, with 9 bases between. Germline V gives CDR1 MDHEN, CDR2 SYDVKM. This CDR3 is CASSLRVRTGELFF. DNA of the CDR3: TGTGCCAGCAGTTTGAGGGTCCGCACCGGGGAGCTGTTTTTT.

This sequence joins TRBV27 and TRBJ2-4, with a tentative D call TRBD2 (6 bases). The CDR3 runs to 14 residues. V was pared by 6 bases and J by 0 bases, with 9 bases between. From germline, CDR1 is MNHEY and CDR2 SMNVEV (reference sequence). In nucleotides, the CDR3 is TGTGCCAGCAGACCCGGGGGAGCCAAAAACATTCAGTACTTC. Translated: CASRPGGAKNIQYF.

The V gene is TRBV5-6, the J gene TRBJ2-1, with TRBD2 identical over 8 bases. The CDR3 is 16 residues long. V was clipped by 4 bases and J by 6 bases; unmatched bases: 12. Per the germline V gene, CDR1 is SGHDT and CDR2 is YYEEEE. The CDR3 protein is CASSQYSRTSGNEQFF. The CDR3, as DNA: TGTGCCAGCAGCCAGTACTCGAGAACTAGCGGCAATGAGCAGTTCTTC.

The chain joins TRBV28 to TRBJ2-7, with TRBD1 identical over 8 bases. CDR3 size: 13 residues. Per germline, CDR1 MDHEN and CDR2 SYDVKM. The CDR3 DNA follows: TGTGCCAGCAGTTACCGCCCTCCGGGACAGGTTAAGGTC. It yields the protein CASSYRPPGQVKV.

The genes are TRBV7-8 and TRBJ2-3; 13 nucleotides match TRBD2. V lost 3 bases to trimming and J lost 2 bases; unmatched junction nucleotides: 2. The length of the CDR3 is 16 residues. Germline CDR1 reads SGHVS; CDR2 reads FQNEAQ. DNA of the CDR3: TGTGCCAGCAGCTTCGGACTAGCGGGGGTCACAGATACGCAGTATTTT. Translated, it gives CASSFGLAGVTDTQYF.

The CDR3 protein is CASQGFKNIQYF. CDR3 nucleotide sequence: TGCGCCAGCCAGGGATTCAAAAACATTCAGTACTTC. The rearrangement joins TRBV10-2 to TRBJ2-4; TRBD1 might be the D (5 bases). The V end was cut by 8 bases, the J end by 3 bases, with 8 bases between. Germline V gene sequence: CDR1 WSHSY, CDR2 SAAADI. CDR3 length: 12 residues.

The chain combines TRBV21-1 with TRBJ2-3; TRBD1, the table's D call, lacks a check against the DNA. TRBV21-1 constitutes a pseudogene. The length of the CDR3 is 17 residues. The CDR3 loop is CASSSKPGTGGPDTQYF. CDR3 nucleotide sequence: TGTGCCAGCAGCTCAAAGCCCGGGACAGGGGGCCCAGATACGCAGTATTTT.

Here the CDR3 reads CASSLGQNTGELFF. The CDR3 coding sequence is TGCGCCAGCAGCTTGGGACAGAACACCGGGGAGCTGTTTTTT. The chain has TRBV5-1 and TRBJ2-2; D remains unclear. V lost 0 bases and J lost 1, with 4 bases in between. The CDR3 is 14 residues long. CDR1 and CDR2 (germline): SGHRS, YFSETQ.

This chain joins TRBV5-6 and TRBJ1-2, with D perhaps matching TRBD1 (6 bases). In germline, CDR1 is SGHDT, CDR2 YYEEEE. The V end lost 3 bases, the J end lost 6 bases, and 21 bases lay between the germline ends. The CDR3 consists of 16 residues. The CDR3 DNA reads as TGTGCCAGCAGCTCAGGCTATTTTCACAGGGTTCATGGCTACACCTTC. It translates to CASSSGYFHRVHGYTF.

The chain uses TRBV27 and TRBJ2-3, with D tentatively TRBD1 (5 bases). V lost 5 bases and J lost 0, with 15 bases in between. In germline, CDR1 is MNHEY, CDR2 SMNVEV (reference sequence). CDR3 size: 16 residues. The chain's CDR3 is CASSPRTTTSTDTQYF. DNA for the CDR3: TGTGCCAGCAGTCCGCGGACAACCACTAGCACAGATACGCAGTATTTT.

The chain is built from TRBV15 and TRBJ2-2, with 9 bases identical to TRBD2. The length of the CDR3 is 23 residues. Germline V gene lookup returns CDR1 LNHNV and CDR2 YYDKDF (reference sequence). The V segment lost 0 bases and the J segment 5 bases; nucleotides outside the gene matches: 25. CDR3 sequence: CATSREGPDPKRGGGQDTGELFF. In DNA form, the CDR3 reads TGTGCCACCAGCAGAGAGGGCCCGGACCCCAAGCGCGGGGGGGGCCAGGATACCGGGGAGCTGTTTTTT. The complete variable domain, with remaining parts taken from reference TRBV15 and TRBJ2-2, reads DAMVIQNPRYQVTQFGKPVTLSCSQTLNHNVMYWYQQKSSQAPKLLFHYYDKDFNNEADTPDNFQSRRPNTSFCFLDIRSPGLGDTAMYLCATSREGPDPKRGGGQDTGELFFGEGSRLTVL.

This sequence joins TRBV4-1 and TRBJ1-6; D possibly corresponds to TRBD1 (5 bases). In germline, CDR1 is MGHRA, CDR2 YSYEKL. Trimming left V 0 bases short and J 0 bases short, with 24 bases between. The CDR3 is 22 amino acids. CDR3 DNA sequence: TGCGCCAGCAGCCAAGATAAGAGTAGGACTTCGGGGCTCAGCTCCTATAATTCACCCCTCCACTTT. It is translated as CASSQDKSRTSGLSSYNSPLHF.

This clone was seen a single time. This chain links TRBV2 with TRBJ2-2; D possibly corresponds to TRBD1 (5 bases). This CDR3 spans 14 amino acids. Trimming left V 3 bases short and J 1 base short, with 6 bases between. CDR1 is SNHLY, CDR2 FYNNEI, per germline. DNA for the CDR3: TGTGCCAGCAGTGAGCAGGGGAACACCGGGGAGCTGTTTTTT. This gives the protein CASSEQGNTGELFF.

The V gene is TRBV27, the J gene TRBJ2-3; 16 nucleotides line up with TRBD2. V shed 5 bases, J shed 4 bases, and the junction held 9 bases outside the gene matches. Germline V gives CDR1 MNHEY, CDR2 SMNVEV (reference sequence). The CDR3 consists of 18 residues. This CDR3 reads CASSPTGLAGGRPDTQYF. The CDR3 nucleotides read TGTGCCAGCAGTCCCACGGGACTAGCGGGGGGGCGGCCAGATACGCAGTATTTT.

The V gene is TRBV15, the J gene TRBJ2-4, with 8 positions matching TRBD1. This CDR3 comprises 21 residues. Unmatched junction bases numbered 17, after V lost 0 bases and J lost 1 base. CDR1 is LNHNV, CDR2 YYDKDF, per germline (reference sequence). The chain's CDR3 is CATSRDRGDSGGAVAKNIQYF. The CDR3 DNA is TGTGCCACCAGCAGAGACCGGGGCGACTCAGGGGGCGCGGTGGCCAAAAACATTCAGTACTTC.

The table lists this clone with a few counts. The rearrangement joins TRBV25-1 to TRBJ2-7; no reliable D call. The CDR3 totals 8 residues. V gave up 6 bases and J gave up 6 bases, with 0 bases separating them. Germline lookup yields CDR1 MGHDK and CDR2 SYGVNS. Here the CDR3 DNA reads TGTGCCAGCAGCGAGCAGTACTTC. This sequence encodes CASSEQYF.

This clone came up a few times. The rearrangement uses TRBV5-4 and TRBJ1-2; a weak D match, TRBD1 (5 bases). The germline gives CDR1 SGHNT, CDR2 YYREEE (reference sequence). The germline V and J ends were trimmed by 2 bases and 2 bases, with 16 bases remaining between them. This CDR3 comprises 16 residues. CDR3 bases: TGTGCCAGCAGCTTACAACGGGGCGGCAGGAACTATGGCTACACCTTC. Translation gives CASSLQRGGRNYGYTF.

The CDR3 sequence is CASSLATGGTPQFF. In DNA form, the CDR3 reads TGTGCCAGCAGCTTAGCGACGGGGGGCACCCCGCAGTTCTTC. This chain links TRBV7-9 with TRBJ2-1; TRBD2 might be the D (7 bases). The CDR3 is 14 residues long. From germline, CDR1 is SEHNR and CDR2 FQNEAQ (reference sequence). Trimming removed 0 bases from V and 12 bases from J, with 15 bases in between.

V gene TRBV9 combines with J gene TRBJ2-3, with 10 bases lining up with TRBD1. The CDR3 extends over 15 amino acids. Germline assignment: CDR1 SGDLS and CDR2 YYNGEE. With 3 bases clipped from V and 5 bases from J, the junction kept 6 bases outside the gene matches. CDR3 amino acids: CASSAGTGAEDTQYF. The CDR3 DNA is TGTGCCAGCAGCGCCGGGACAGGGGCGGAAGATACGCAGTATTTT.

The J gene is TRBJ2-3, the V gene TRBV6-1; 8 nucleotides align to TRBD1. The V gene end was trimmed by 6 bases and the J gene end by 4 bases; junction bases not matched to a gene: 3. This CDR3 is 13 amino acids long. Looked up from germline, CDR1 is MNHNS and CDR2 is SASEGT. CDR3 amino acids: CASSGQGADTQYF. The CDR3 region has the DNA TGTGCCAGCAGCGGACAGGGAGCAGATACGCAGTATTTT.

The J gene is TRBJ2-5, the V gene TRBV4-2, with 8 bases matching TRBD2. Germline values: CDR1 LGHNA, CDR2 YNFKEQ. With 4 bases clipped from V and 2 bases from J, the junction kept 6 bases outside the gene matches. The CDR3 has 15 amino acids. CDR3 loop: CASSPSGHFQETQYF. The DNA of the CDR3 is TGTGCCAGCAGCCCTAGCGGGCACTTTCAAGAGACCCAGTACTTC.

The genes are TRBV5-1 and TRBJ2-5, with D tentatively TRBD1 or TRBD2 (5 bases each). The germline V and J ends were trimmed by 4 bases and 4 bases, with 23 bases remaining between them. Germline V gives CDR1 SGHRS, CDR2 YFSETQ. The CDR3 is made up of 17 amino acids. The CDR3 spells CASSLAFLRDRRETQYF. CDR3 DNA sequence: TGCGCCAGCAGCCTAGCTTTTCTCCGGGACCGGAGAGAGACCCAGTACTTC.

Written as DNA, the CDR3 is TGCGCCAGCAGCCAAGAACAGGGGTTAGGCTACACCTTC. This codes for CASSQEQGLGYTF. This sequence joins TRBV4-3 and TRBJ1-2, with 7 bases identical to TRBD1. In germline, CDR1 is LGHNA, CDR2 YSLEER. V was pared by 0 bases and J by 8 bases, with 3 bases of the junction left unmatched. The CDR3 contains 13 residues.

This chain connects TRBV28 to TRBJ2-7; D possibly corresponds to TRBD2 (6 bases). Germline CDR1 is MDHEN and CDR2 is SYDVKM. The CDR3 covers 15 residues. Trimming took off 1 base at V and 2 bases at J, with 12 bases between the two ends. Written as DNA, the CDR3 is TGTGCCAGCAGTTTATCCCCGGGACTGACCTACGAGCAGTACTTC. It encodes CASSLSPGLTYEQYF.

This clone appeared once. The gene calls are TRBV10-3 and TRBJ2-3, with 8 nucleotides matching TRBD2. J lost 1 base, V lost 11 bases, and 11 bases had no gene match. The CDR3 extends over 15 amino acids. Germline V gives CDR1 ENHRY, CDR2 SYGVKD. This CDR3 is CASKGMTSGTDTQYF. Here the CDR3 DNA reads TGTGCCTCCAAGGGGATGACTAGCGGCACAGATACGCAGTATTTT.

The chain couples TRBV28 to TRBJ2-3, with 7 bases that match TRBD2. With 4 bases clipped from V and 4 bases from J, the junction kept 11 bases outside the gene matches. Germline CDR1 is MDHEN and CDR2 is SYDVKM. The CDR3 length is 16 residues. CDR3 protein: CASSCRSRGSPDTQYF. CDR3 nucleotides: TGTGCCAGCAGTTGCCGTTCGCGGGGGTCCCCAGATACGCAGTATTTT.